This T cell receptor (beta chain) is from a study of blood T cell repertoires in COVID-19. Looking at the study overall: T cells, B-cell-depleted T cells, or PBMCs provided the cDNA or gDNA that served as material.

The participants were between about 18 and 90 years old and came from some 25 US areas. Cohorts were based on clinical histories the participants reported. Recovered status applied to Cohort 3 donors who had two consecutive negative PCRs. It also applied to those with clearance or with symptom resolution. TCRdb keeps only in-frame clones here, not all; method: immunoSEQ multiplex PCR. The table shows about 270,000 clones, with 80% to 90% occurring only once. CDR3 length: 14 residues. V was pared by 4 bases and J by 5 bases, with 15 bases between. Germline CDR1 is SGHDT and CDR2 is YYEEEE. This clonotype originated in a woman aged 18-30 years who had recovered from COVID-19. Sequencing input: PBMCs or T cells enriched from blood (not recorded which). J is TRBJ2-5 and V is TRBV5-6, with a possible D match to TRBD2 (6 bases). This CDR3 is CASSLTSFGETQYF. The CDR3 DNA follows: TGTGCCAGCAGCCTCACTAGCTTCGGGGAGACCCAGTACTTC.